These 23 T cell receptor beta chains were all obtained from the same sample, sequenced in a study of spatial heterogeneity in lung cancer. MiXCR, applied by TCRdb to the 5' RACE reads, yields one record per CDR3 protein. The data show some 8,600 distinct CDR3 sequences, with around 4.5% seen just once and roughly 28% held by the top ten. Indicated time point: sample taken at primary tumor resection. Sequencing used PBMCs, obtained at surgery. All receptors come from a male donor with early-stage non-small cell lung cancer.

The V and J genes are TRBV5-1 and TRBJ2-5; tentatively, D is TRBD1 (5 bases). The CDR3 totals 15 residues. Trimming pared 2 bases from V and 0 bases from J, leaving 11 bases between. Germline values: CDR1 SGHRS, CDR2 YFSETQ. For the CDR3, the DNA is TGCGCCAGCAGCTTTGACGGACAAGACCAAGAGACCCAGTACTTC. Translated: CASSFDGQDQETQYF. Full variable domain (remainder filled in from reference TRBV5-1 and TRBJ2-5): KAGVTQTPRYLIKTRGQQVTLSCSPISGHRSVSWYQQTPGQGLQFLFEYFSETQRNKGNFPGRFSGRQFSNSRSEMNVSTLELGDSALYLCASSFDGQDQETQYFGPGTRLLVL.

This clonotype was seen only a few times. The chain joins TRBV5-1 to TRBJ2-5; 7 positions agree with TRBD2. Trimming removed 4 bases from V and 0 bases from J; junction bases left unmatched: 3. The CDR3 runs to 14 residues. Germline assignment: CDR1 SGHRS and CDR2 YFSETQ. The CDR3 protein is CASSVGGYQETQYF. In nucleotides, the CDR3 is TGCGCCAGCAGCGTCGGGGGGTACCAAGAGACCCAGTACTTC.

The genes are TRBV7-9 and TRBJ1-2; TRBD1 is a possible D gene (5 bases). The CDR3 extends over 15 amino acids. Germline V CDR1 and CDR2: SEHNR, FQNEAQ (reference sequence). V lost 4 bases to trimming and J lost 4 bases, with 16 bases between them. In DNA form, the CDR3 reads TGTGCCAGCAGCTACTCCGGGACGCAGGGCTATGGCTACACCTTC. Its translation: CASSYSGTQGYGYTF.

This clonotype is categorized as large. This rearrangement joins TRBV7-2 to TRBJ1-3; D may be TRBD1 (5 bases). Germline assignment: CDR1 SGHTA and CDR2 FQGNSA. The V end was cut by 1 base, the J end by 2 bases, with 6 bases between. The CDR3 loop spans 14 amino acids. The CDR3 nucleotides read TGTGCCAGCAGCTTAGGAGGGGCTGGAAACACCATATATTTT. Amino acids: CASSLGGAGNTIYF.

This clonotype is categorized as medium-sized (0.01 to 0.1%). The V call is TRBV6-5, the J call TRBJ1-5, with TRBD1 matching over 9 bases. This CDR3 comprises 14 residues. Looked up from germline, CDR1 is MNHEY and CDR2 is SVGAGI. J gave up 5 bases and V 4 bases, and 3 bases lay outside the gene matches. The CDR3 loop reads CASSLTGGHQPQHF. DNA of the CDR3: TGTGCCAGCAGTTTGACAGGGGGGCATCAGCCCCAGCATTTT.

Remarks on this clonotype: One end of the junction fails to match germline, which may point to a read error. The chain is built from TRBV11-2 and TRBJ2-6, with unresolved D. Germline V gene sequence: CDR1 SGHAT, CDR2 FQNNGV. This CDR3 spans 20 amino acids. CDR3 amino acids: CTSSLDYPPLYSSGANVLTF. CDR3 DNA: TGTACCAGCAGCTTAGATTACCCGCCACTATATAGCTCTGGGGCCAACGTCCTGACTTTC.

The sample holds many counts of this clonotype. The chain is built from TRBV7-2 and TRBJ1-5; D gene unclear. The CDR3 contains 12 residues. Trimming stripped 1 base from V and 7 bases from J, with 5 bases between. The germline V gene encodes CDR1 SGHTA and CDR2 FQGNSA. CDR3 coding DNA: TGTGCCAGCAGCTTAGGTCCCCAGCCCCAGCATTTT. Encoded protein: CASSLGPQPQHF.

This clonotype was found a few times. The rearrangement links TRBV5-4 to TRBJ2-7; D call uncertain. The germline CDR1 and CDR2 sequences are SGHNT and YYREEE (reference sequence). This CDR3 contains 12 residues. The V end was cut by 4 bases, the J end by 3 bases, with 8 bases between. The CDR3 nucleotides are TGTGCCAGCAGCATGCGTAACTACGAGCAGTACTTC. Encoded protein: CASSMRNYEQYF.

Many counts were recorded for this clonotype. The chain links TRBV5-1 to TRBJ1-2; D unresolved. The CDR3 loop spans 14 amino acids. V was trimmed by 5 bases and J by 6 bases, leaving 17 bases between them. Germline CDR1 SGHRS, CDR2 YFSETQ. The CDR3 sequence: CASRPGYRRDGYTF. The CDR3 coding sequence is TGCGCCAGCAGGCCGGGTTACCGGAGGGATGGCTACACCTTC.

This clonotype appeared many times. The chain has TRBV11-2 and TRBJ2-7; possible D gene TRBD1, 6 bases. The V end was cut by 1 base, the J end by 3 bases, with 10 bases between. The CDR3 spans 14 residues. Per germline, CDR1 SGHAT and CDR2 FQNNGV. The CDR3: CASSLGTVGYEQYF. CDR3 in DNA: TGTGCCAGCAGCTTAGGGACAGTCGGCTACGAGCAGTACTTC.

This clonotype is termed medium-sized (0.01 to 0.1%). The genes are TRBV12-3 or TRBV12-4 and TRBJ2-3; a weak D match, TRBD1 (6 bases). V lost 2 bases and J 3 bases, leaving 9 bases between the germline ends. This CDR3 is 14 amino acids long. The CDR3 is CASSLSQGTDTQYF. In DNA, the CDR3 is TGTGCCAGCAGTTTATCACAGGGAACAGATACGCAGTATTTT.

The genes are TRBV27 and TRBJ1-5; maybe TRBD1 (5 bases). Per germline, CDR1 MNHEY and CDR2 SMNVEV (reference sequence). Trimming pared 4 bases from V and 0 bases from J, leaving 7 bases between. The CDR3 runs 14 residues. This CDR3 reads CASSYRYSNQPQHF. The CDR3, as DNA: TGTGCCAGCAGTTACAGGTATAGCAATCAGCCCCAGCATTTT.

The sample holds many counts of this clonotype. This chain connects TRBV29-1 to TRBJ2-2; D may be TRBD1 (6 bases). The germline V and J ends were trimmed by 4 bases and 8 bases, with 26 bases remaining between them. Germline CDR1 SQVTM, CDR2 ANQGSEA. The CDR3 contains 17 residues. DNA for the CDR3: TGCAGCGTTGGGGAGCCGACAGGAGAGGGGTTTCTTGGGGAGCTGTTTTTT. Protein product: CSVGEPTGEGFLGELFF.

By sample share, this clonotype is medium-sized (0.01 to 0.1%). The V and J genes are TRBV11-2 and TRBJ2-3, with D tentatively TRBD1 (5 bases). The germline CDR1 and CDR2 sequences are SGHAT and FQNNGV. This CDR3 has 15 residues. Trimming pared 5 bases from V and 0 bases from J, leaving 12 bases between. In DNA form, the CDR3 reads TGTGCCAGCAGCACAGGAGACACTAGCACAGATACGCAGTATTTT. Its translation is CASSTGDTSTDTQYF.

This clonotype appeared once. The genes are TRBV20-1 and TRBJ1-2; 10 nucleotides agree with TRBD1. From germline, CDR1 is DFQATT and CDR2 SNEGSKA (reference sequence). This CDR3 is 16 amino acids long. Trimming removed 5 bases from V and 0 bases from J; junction bases left unmatched: 9. DNA of the CDR3: TGCAGTGCTGCAGCGGGACAGGGGAATCCTAACTATGGCTACACCTTC. It translates to CSAAAGQGNPNYGYTF.

There are many counts of this clonotype. The V call is TRBV28, the J call TRBJ2-1, with a possible D match to TRBD1 (6 bases). The CDR3 runs to 14 residues. The V end was cut by 5 bases, the J end by 5 bases, with 13 bases between. From germline, CDR1 is MDHEN and CDR2 SYDVKM. The CDR3 coding sequence is TGTGCCAGCAGTCGCGGACAGTTGAACAATGAGCAGTTCTTC. Amino acids: CASSRGQLNNEQFF.

The rearrangement uses TRBV25-1 and TRBJ2-5, with unresolved D. Germline CDR1 and CDR2: MGHDK and SYGVNS. Trimming took off 5 bases at V and 5 bases at J, with 9 bases between the two ends. This CDR3 is built from 12 residues. The DNA for the CDR3 is TGTGCCAGCAGTAGCACCGGGGAGACCCAGTACTTC. Translating it yields CASSSTGETQYF.

A note on this clonotype: A much bigger clone sits one base away, suggesting this may be a read error. The rearrangement joins TRBV7-8 to TRBJ1-1; no definite D call. The V end was cut by 7 bases, the J end by 5 bases, with 23 bases between. Germline CDR1 is SGHVS and CDR2 is FQNEAQ. The CDR3 is made up of 16 amino acids. The chain's CDR3 is CASNLRYSLRATEAFF. The CDR3 DNA reads TGTGCCAGCAACCTTCGCTACTCGCTTAGGGCTACTGAAGCTTTCTTT.

In its sample, this clonotype was seen many times. This sequence joins TRBV5-1 and TRBJ2-7, with 11 bases fitting TRBD2. Germline CDR1 reads SGHRS; CDR2 reads YFSETQ. V was clipped by 1 base and J by 6 bases; unmatched bases: 9. The CDR3 extends over 16 amino acids. The CDR3: CASSLPASGGMLEQYF. The CDR3 DNA follows: TGCGCCAGCAGCTTGCCGGCTAGCGGGGGGATGCTCGAGCAGTACTTC. Based on the CDR3 plus reference TRBV5-1 and TRBJ2-7, the full variable domain is KAGVTQTPRYLIKTRGQQVTLSCSPISGHRSVSWYQQTPGQGLQFLFEYFSETQRNKGNFPGRFSGRQFSNSRSEMNVSTLELGDSALYLCASSLPASGGMLEQYFGPGTRLTVT.

This clonotype was seen more than once but under ten times. This sequence joins TRBV20-1 and TRBJ1-3, with D possibly being TRBD1 (5 bases). V lost 3 bases to trimming and J lost 2 bases, with 17 bases between them. This CDR3 is 16 amino acids long. CDR1 is DFQATT, CDR2 SNEGSKA, per germline (reference sequence). CDR3 nucleotide sequence: TGCAGTGCTAGTCACCGGGACCCTTGGGCTGGAAACACCATATATTTT. Its protein product is CSASHRDPWAGNTIYF.

Comment on this clonotype: This sequence may be a read error, since a much larger clone differs from it by one base. The chain carries TRBV3-1 and TRBJ2-6; D is perhaps TRBD1 or TRBD2 (6 bases each). Germline assignment: CDR1 LGHDT and CDR2 YNNKEL (reference sequence). CDR3 size: 15 residues. Between the trimmed V and J ends, which lost 5 bases and 8 bases, there was a span of 16 bases. CDR3 bases: TGTGCCAGCAGCACTCAGACTAGGGGGACCAACGTCCTGACTTTC. This encodes CASSTQTRGTNVLTF.

With regard to this clonotype: This may stem from a read error, because a much larger clone lies one nucleotide away. The J gene is TRBJ2-4, the V gene TRBV15; D may be TRBD2 (6 bases). This CDR3 comprises 16 residues. The germline V gene has CDR1 LNHNV and CDR2 YYDKDF (reference sequence). This CDR3 is CATSRDRRGGRNTQYF. CDR3 nucleotide sequence: TGTGCCACCAGCAGAGATCGGAGGGGAGGTCGGAACACTCAGTACTTC.

This rearrangement joins TRBV3-1 to TRBJ2-2, with unresolved D. The CDR3 runs 15 residues. V gave up 1 base and J gave up 4 bases, with 10 bases separating them. Germline loops: CDR1 LGHDT, CDR2 YNNKEL (reference sequence). In DNA form, the CDR3 reads TGTGCCAGCAGCCAAGTGGAAGCCTTCACCGGGGAGCTGTTTTTT. Amino acids: CASSQVEAFTGELFF. Looking up the rest from reference TRBV3-1 and TRBJ2-2 gives the full variable domain: DTAVSQTPKYLVTQMGNDKSIKCEQNLGHDTMYWYKQDSKKFLKIMFSYNNKELIINETVPNRFSPKSPDKAHLNLHINSLELGDSAVYFCASSQVEAFTGELFFGEGSRLTVL.